These 7 T cell receptor beta chains were sequenced from one sample in a study of cytomegalovirus exposure and HLA in healthy donors. Primers for the PCR totalled 60 Vbeta and 13 Jbeta. The method was immunoSEQ multiplex PCR; TCRdb's version includes in-frame clones alone and lacks a portion of them. The profile covers 58,000 or so clones, with roughly 80% appearing a single time and approximately 20% taken by the ten largest. Sequences were obtained from PBMCs. These receptors were collected from a woman between 40 and 55 years old in good health and CMV-seropositive.

The chain joins TRBV7-2 to TRBJ2-7, with 7 bases that match TRBD1. Germline CDR1 reads SGHTA; CDR2 reads FQGNSA. J gave up 6 bases and V 6 bases, and 14 bases lay outside the gene matches. The CDR3 is 15 amino acids. The CDR3 region has the DNA TGTGCCAGCAGTTACCGGGACAGTTCTTTCGGCGAGCAGTACTTC. It specifies CASSYRDSSFGEQYF. Full variable domain (missing parts from reference TRBV7-2 and TRBJ2-7): GAGVSQSPSNKVTEKGKDVELRCDPISGHTALYWYRQSLGQGLEFLIYFQGNSAPDKSGLPSDRFSAERTGGSVSTLTIQRTQQEDSAVYLCASSYRDSSFGEQYFGPGTRLTVT.

This CDR3 is CASSILQGGYTF. The CDR3 DNA reads TGTGCCAGTAGTATACTACAGGGTGGTTACACCTTC. The chain joins TRBV19 to TRBJ1-2; tentative D call: TRBD1 (6 bases). Germline V lookup: CDR1 LNHDA, CDR2 SQIVND (reference sequence). V was shortened by 2 bases and J by 11 bases, with 12 bases between the two germline ends. This CDR3 region has 12 residues.

This clone was detected only once. The genes are TRBV19 and TRBJ1-4; 7 nucleotides match TRBD1. V shed 5 bases and J 8 bases; nucleotides not matched to a gene: 2. CDR3 length: 12 residues. From germline, CDR1 is LNHDA and CDR2 SQIVND (reference sequence). The CDR3 DNA follows: TGTGCCAGTAGTGACAGGGCCGAAAAACTGTTTTTT. Amino acid sequence: CASSDRAEKLFF.

The chain combines TRBV14 with TRBJ1-2, with 7 bases matching TRBD1. CDR3 length equals 15 residues. Germline V lookup: CDR1 SGHDN, CDR2 FVKESK. V dropped 1 base and J dropped 4; count of bases not matched to a gene: 6. CDR3 in DNA: TGTGCCAGCAGCCAAGGTTGGGGGACAGCCTATGGCTACACCTTC. This codes for CASSQGWGTAYGYTF.

The chain has TRBV2 and TRBJ2-1; 7 bases agree with TRBD1. The CDR3 length is 14 residues. CDR1 SNHLY and CDR2 FYNNEI come from the germline V gene. The V segment lost 7 bases and the J segment 8 bases; nucleotides outside the gene matches: 11. CDR3 nucleotide sequence: TGTGCCAGCACCAACAGGGGCCAAAAACATGAGCAGTTCTTC. This gives the protein CASTNRGQKHEQFF.

The CDR3 region has the DNA TGTGCCAGCAGTGGGGGGGGACGCACTGAAGCTTTCTTT. Translation gives CASSGGGRTEAFF. The V gene is TRBV2, the J gene TRBJ1-1; TRBD1 might be the D (5 bases). V shed 4 bases and J shed 4 bases, with 10 bases lying between them. CDR3 size: 13 residues. Per germline, CDR1 SNHLY and CDR2 FYNNEI. Combining the CDR3 with reference TRBV2 and TRBJ1-1 gives the whole variable domain EPEVTQTPSHQVTQMGQEVILRCVPISNHLYFYWYRQILGQKVEFLVSFYNNEISEKSEIFDDQFSVERPDGSNFTLKIRSTKLEDSAMYFCASSGGGRTEAFFGQGTRLTVV.

The DNA for the CDR3 is TGCGCCAGCAGCCATAGGGGGGGGATGAACTCCTACAATGAGCAGTTCTTC. It specifies CASSHRGGMNSYNEQFF. V usage is TRBV4-1 and J usage is TRBJ2-1; TRBD2 might be the D (7 bases). V dropped 3 bases and J dropped 0 bases, with 15 bases sitting between them. CDR1 and CDR2 from the germline V gene are MGHRA and YSYEKL. The CDR3 is 17 residues long.